This record covers a single TCR beta chain. Which antigen it targets is not known. Base qualities are not provided; no much larger clone lies one nucleotide away. The sample holds other DNA sequences that translate to the same CDR3. CDR1 and CDR2 (SGHRS, YFSETQ) derive from the germline V gene. From its cysteine to its phenylalanine, the CDR3 spans 16 amino acids. The CDR3 DNA has 48 bases and is translated from base 1. V is pruned by 8 bases and J by 6 bases, leaving 13 bases of the junction without a gene match. This record belongs to a study of cytomegalovirus exposure and HLA in healthy donors (dated 2017 in TCRdb). Describing the broader study: An earlier analysis of some 550 of the donors reported about 250 Gb of sequence data and roughly 100 million unique TCR beta sequences from about 200 million T cells. Roughly 300 gigabases of sequencing data and about 92 million unique TCR sequences made up an early release that covered nearly 650 HLA-typed donors. Of the 350 to 400 genotyped donors, approximately 83% fell in the genetic ancestry cluster associated with self-reported Caucasian donors. The study was designed to test whether signatures of past pathogen exposure could be identified by cataloging public T cell receptors. Using immunosequencing, the study profiled T cell repertoires from about 650 subjects and related those repertoires to cytomegalovirus serostatus. A separate validation cohort of approximately 120 different subjects was used in addition to the 666-subject first cohort. High-throughput TCR immunosequencing, statistical association of individual TCRs with disease status, and machine learning were combined to predict cytomegalovirus infection status. To study patterns of TCR occurrence, a later analysis re-analyzed previously published TCR beta repertoires from hundreds of donors and added high-resolution HLA genotyping. In the later analysis, no new phenotypic data were used to find candidate immune exposures; instead, reliance was placed on TCR beta sequences and their occurrence across donors. To decide whether each TCR beta V gene segment behaved as functional or pseudogenic, an earlier analysis of approximately 590 of the donors relied on high-throughput TCR beta sequencing. Alongside the repertoire data, information on donor age, sex, ethnicity and CMV serostatus was compiled. In a later genetic analysis, genome-wide SNP genotypes for about three fifths of the 666 donors were used, and that subset was treated as a discovery cohort. Every repertoire in the discovery cohort had been generated on one and the same sequencing platform. HLA typing covered class I and class II loci at four-digit resolution. The number of typed donors differed by locus: about 629-630 for A, B, C, DRB1 and DQB1; roughly 510 for DQA1; 606 for DPA1; and some 470 for DPB1. Several DR-DQ haplotypes were handled as single units for association and clustering, since linkage in the cohort was strong. On average, approximately 250,000 unique TCR beta nucleotide sequences were sequenced per donor among about 400 genotyped donors of the cohort, with roughly 19% of those sequences being non-productive.

The paper's findings and limits, for the study overall: Because the 87-base-pair reads could not distinguish some IMGT-functional V segments, including TRBV6-2 and TRBV6-3, those segments were excluded. A group of highly shared sequence variants was considered likely to be a technical artifact of the sequencing pipeline. At a false discovery rate of 0.05, a later analysis linked fewer than 20,000 TCR beta sequences to specific HLA alleles. According to a later analysis, parvovirus B19, influenza, CMV and Epstein-Barr virus appeared linked to several top co-occurrence clusters. An association between a missense DCLRE1C variant and V-gene and J-gene trimming of TCR beta chains was found in a later genetic analysis and replicated in an independent cohort. Compared with the roughly 720-donor mean, donors in an Asian-associated ancestry cluster had fewer N-insertions in productive TCRs, according to a later genetic analysis. Most TCR sequences were observed very rarely across donors, whereas some public TCRs were present in many individuals. Compared with equally common non-associated chains, HLA-associated TCR beta chains in a later analysis were more clonally expanded and had lower generation probabilities. The cohort was sequenced for TCR beta chains only, and without alpha or paired-chain data the features that could be detected were limited. It was suggested by the authors that the approach could potentially be generalized to other disease states and immunological phenotypes. Cytomegalovirus status was reported to be diagnosed by the classifier with high specificity and sensitivity in both the original and validation cohorts. Because HLA typing was missing for some donors at each locus, association tests included only the typed subset. Linkage disequilibrium might explain the correlated functional status among segregating V segments, but an unknown experimental factor could not be excluded. Roughly uniform sequencing depth across donors was assumed in presence/absence analyses, although this assumption may not hold. In a later analysis, the rate of TCR association differed among HLA loci, with DRB1 alleles having the most associated TCRs and HLA-C alleles having the fewest. In an earlier analysis of fewer than 750 of the donors, most TCR beta V segments were observed in productive rearrangements about 90% or about 30% of the time, broadly matching IMGT annotations. In the study, approximately 150 TCR beta chains were listed as associated with cytomegalovirus. When HLA alleles, especially DR and DQ, strongly co-occurred, attributing TCR associations to individual alleles was difficult. A further reported finding was that TCR beta sequences accurately predicted the HLA-A and HLA-B alleles for most subjects in the first cohort. Immune exposure information for the cohort was limited to CMV serostatus. According to a later analysis, most CMV-associated TCR beta chains appeared to be HLA-restricted, and the HLA associations seemed to be driven largely by CMV exposure. The earlier analysis of approximately 590 of the donors excluded some 16 rarely observed V segments, including chromosome 9 orphons, because counts were too low. In vitro tests confirmed that a few of the cytomegalovirus-associated TCR beta chains recognize cytomegalovirus antigens.

Receptor libraries were prepared by the immunoSEQ multiplex PCR assay. For the multiplex PCR, a mixture combining 60 forward primers for TCR Vbeta segments and 13 reverse primers for TCR Jbeta segments was used. The CDR3 region of rearranged TCR beta genes was amplified from genomic DNA with a multiplex PCR assay. On the Illumina HiSeq System, the amplified TCR beta libraries were sequenced as 87-base-pair reads. The paper's processing steps were these. A later analysis counted about 80 million unique TCR beta chains across the 666 repertoires, and 9.5 million to 11 million of these chains were shared by at least two donors. A nearest-neighbor algorithm error-corrected the raw reads and collapsed the reads into unique sequences, merging closely related sequences to remove PCR and sequencing errors. Alignment of CDR3 sequences to IMGT reference sequences was used to assign V, D and J gene segments. For a sequence to be retained, a match of at least six nucleotides was required to both a V gene segment and a J gene segment. Rearrangements were classified as productive when the CDR3 lacked stop codons and remained in frame with V and J, and all other rearrangements were classified as non-productive. Following IMGT convention, CDR3 was defined as the stretch from the second conserved V-encoded cysteine to the conserved J-encoded phenylalanine. Sequences without an unambiguous match to a single V gene segment were excluded from the earlier analysis of over 500 of the donors. An earlier analysis of a few hundred of the donors called V segments functional above 56.7% productive rearrangements and segregating when the between-donor standard deviation exceeded 5%. A statistical classification framework was developed to diagnose cytomegalovirus status using the catalog of TCR beta chain sequences. V and J gene assignment, in a later analysis, came from comparing TCR nucleotide sequences with IMGT/GENE-DB human TR gene sequences. In a later analysis, CDR3 sequences and most-parsimonious VDJ recombination scenarios were assigned using the TCRdist pipeline. In a later analysis, every TCR beta chain was defined by the combination of its CDR3 amino acid sequence and its V-gene family, and reads without a unique V-gene family were dropped. As a way to deal with suspected cross-contamination and a sequencing artifact, a later analysis dropped under 600 nucleotide sequences that were highly shared and had low generation probability. In a later analysis, a clonal expansion index was calculated for each public chain from normalized within-repertoire ranks of inferred template counts. In a later analysis, generation probabilities were computed using a VDJ recombination model fitted to out-of-frame rearrangements, and the results were checked against IGoR. In a later analysis, hypergeometric tests were used to score TCR-TCR, TCR-HLA and TCR-CMV co-occurrence, with a repertoire-size bias correction applied to TCR pairs. In a later analysis, false discovery rates were estimated by permuting HLA or CMV assignments 20 times. In a later analysis, co-occurring TCRs were grouped using DBSCAN, with TCRdist sequence similarity added in when clustering inside HLA-allele-positive subsets. Repertoires with fewer than 30,000 or more than 120,000 public chains were left out of co-occurrence clustering, as were roughly five repertoires with anomalous nucleotide sharing. This immuneACCESS table, as held by TCRdb, lists in-frame sequences with V and J called but not all clones. Of the missing ones, under half trace to an unresolved V gene in checked studies; the others have no known cause. V and J calls and clone size follow that table, whereas D and trimming were derived from the DNA. The sample contains 90,000 to 120,000 clones, around 74% of them found a single time. Roughly 15% of the sample comes from the top ten.

The cohort consisted of more than 650 healthy bone marrow donors. All cohort members were sampled while nominally healthy, although unrecorded immune exposures were likely present. The donor tested CMV seropositive and was one of the 289 seropositive cohort members. A peripheral blood sample was provided by each donor, and peripheral blood mononuclear cells were used for TCR beta sequencing. Genomic DNA was extracted from the blood cell samples with the Qiagen DNeasy Blood Extraction Kit. The rearrangement combines TRBV5-1 with TRBJ1-6, with 8 bases matching TRBD1. The clonotype originates from a woman between 40 and 50 years old in good health and CMV-seropositive. Source material: PBMCs. CDR3 loop: CASRSPETGVNSPLHF. The nucleotide sequence is given as TGCGCCAGTAGGAGCCCCGAGACAGGGGTTAATTCACCCCTCCACTTT.